These T cell receptor beta chains were read from a single sample in a study of shared clonotypes between healthy human individuals. The repertoire was sequenced with immunoSEQ multiplex PCR; TCRdb's copy has only in-frame clones and lacks some. The table shows about 700,000 clones, with 74% occurring only once. Material for sequencing was memory CD4+ T cells sorted from blood. These receptors were obtained from a woman between 25 and 40 years old in good health. Both conserved end residues are part of each CDR3. D genes are given only for firm matches. Part of the rows lack a size; the others show once, few, many or a class for expanded clones.

>-|TRBV18|once|TRBJ2-7
CASSPRHTSSYEQYF
TGTGCCAGCTCACCACGGCACACCTCGTCCTACGAGCAGTACTTC
>-|TRBV7-7|-|TRBJ2-7
CASSLLASGEQYF
TGTGCCAGCAGCTTATTAGCGTCTGGCGAGCAGTACTTC
>-|TRBV25-1|-|TRBJ1-6
CASSVVGYNSPLHF
TGTGCCAGCAGTGTAGTAGGGTATAATTCACCCCTCCACTTT
>-|TRBV7-6|-|TRBJ1-1
CASSFALAGATEAFF
TGTGCCAGCAGCTTTGCCTTGGCAGGGGCCACTGAAGCTTTCTTT
>-|TRBV6-1|-|TRBJ1-1
CASSPAQGDTEAFF
TGTGCCAGCAGTCCAGCACAGGGTGACACTGAAGCTTTCTTT
>-|TRBV7-8|few|TRBJ1-1
CASSLGLGGSRANTEAFF
TGTGCCAGCAGCTTAGGTTTAGGGGGTAGTAGGGCGAACACTGAAGCTTTCTTT
>-|TRBV27|-|TRBJ2-7
CASSITRGSTLGEQYF
TGTGCCAGCAGTATTACGAGGGGTAGTACTTTGGGTGAGCAGTACTTC
>TRBD1|TRBV29-1|-|TRBJ2-1
CSVGTGTGGMDEQFF
TGCAGCGTGGGAACCGGGACAGGGGGCATGGATGAGCAGTTCTTC
>TRBD2|TRBV2|few|TRBJ2-1
CASSGGYNEQFF
TGTGCCAGCAGCGGGGGGTACAATGAGCAGTTCTTC
>-|TRBV4-1|-|TRBJ1-3
CASSLRSGPGNTIYF
TGCGCCAGCAGCCTGCGGTCCGGGCCTGGAAACACCATATATTTT
>-|TRBV28|-|TRBJ1-5
CASSFGRASRSNQPQHF
TGTGCCAGCAGTTTTGGCCGGGCTTCTCGGAGCAATCAGCCCCAGCATTTT
>TRBD2|TRBV2|-|TRBJ2-1
CASCLLAGEFGEQFF
TGTGCCAGCTGTCTGCTAGCGGGAGAGTTTGGAGAGCAGTTCTTC